The 21 T cell receptor beta chains presented below share a single source sample, sequenced in a study of long-term antiretroviral therapy in people with HIV. Samples were assayed with immunoSEQ v3.0 at survey level. TCRdb's copy holds only in-frame clones and misses some; the assay was immunoSEQ multiplex PCR. The table has some 40,000 clones, 85% to 90% seen once. The source was unsorted PBMCs, collected 3.1 years after starting antiretroviral therapy. Receptors were obtained from a woman in her 50s with HIV.

The chain uses TRBV19 and TRBJ2-3; no reliable D call. Trimming took off 7 bases at V and 5 bases at J, with 13 bases between the two ends. Germline values: CDR1 LNHDA, CDR2 SQIVND (reference sequence). CDR3 length equals 13 residues. The CDR3 sequence: CASTLFKGDTQYF. The CDR3 DNA is TGTGCCAGTACCCTTTTTAAGGGAGATACGCAGTATTTT.

As DNA, the CDR3 is TGTGCCTGTTCACAGGGTTGGGGCACAGATACGCAGTATTTT. As protein: CACSQGWGTDTQYF. This sequence joins TRBV30 and TRBJ2-3; D is perhaps TRBD1 (6 bases). In germline, CDR1 is GTSNPN, CDR2 SVGIG (reference sequence). The CDR3 is 14 amino acids. V lost 6 bases and J 1 base, leaving 14 bases between the germline ends.

This clone was detected once. The chain links TRBV5-6 to TRBJ1-5, with D tentatively TRBD1 (6 bases). There are 13 residues in the CDR3. Germline V CDR1 and CDR2: SGHDT, YYEEEE. V was clipped by 1 base and J by 4 bases, with 6 bases between them. The CDR3 bases are TGTGCCAGCAGCTTGACAGGGAATCAGCCCCAGCATTTT. It encodes CASSLTGNQPQHF.

The chain couples TRBV29-1 to TRBJ2-1; 7 bases fit TRBD2. The CDR3 covers 14 residues. V gave up 7 bases and J gave up 9 bases; unmatched junction bases: 15. The V gene's germline CDR1 is SQVTM and CDR2 ANQGSEA. CDR3 region: CSAAGETTLGEQFF. DNA for the CDR3: TGCAGCGCCGCGGGGGAGACAACCTTAGGTGAGCAGTTCTTC.

There are a few counts of this clone. The chain has TRBV6-1 and TRBJ2-7; D may be TRBD1 or TRBD2 (6 bases each). CDR3 length: 17 amino acids. Trimming took 4 bases from V and 5 from J, leaving 24 bases between them. Germline V CDR1 and CDR2: MNHNS, SASEGT. In DNA, the CDR3 is TGTGCCAGCAGTGCCCACGCTATGGACGGGGGCAAGGACGAGCAGTACTTC. It yields the protein CASSAHAMDGGKDEQYF.

This chain links TRBV5-4 with TRBJ2-5; 7 bases match TRBD1. The CDR3 covers 13 residues. V gave up 5 bases and J gave up 3 bases; unmatched junction bases: 4. The germline gives CDR1 SGHNT, CDR2 YYREEE (reference sequence). The CDR3 DNA reads as TGTGCCAGCAGACGGACAGGCGAAGAGACCCAGTACTTC. Translated, it gives CASRRTGEETQYF.

This chain links TRBV7-8 with TRBJ1-4; TRBD1 agrees at 7 bases. V trimming: 4 bases; J trimming: 7 bases; junction bases outside the gene matches: 3. CDR1 and CDR2 (germline): SGHVS, FQNEAQ. The CDR3 loop spans 13 amino acids. CDR3 in amino acids: CASSSGTAEKLFF. DNA for the CDR3: TGTGCCAGCAGCTCTGGGACAGCTGAAAAACTGTTTTTT.

The gene calls are TRBV9 and TRBJ2-7; 7 bases line up with TRBD1. V dropped 0 bases and J dropped 0; count of bases not matched to a gene: 3. CDR3 size: 15 residues. Per the germline V gene, CDR1 is SGDLS and CDR2 is YYNGEE. CDR3 region: CASSVDGTASYEQYF. The CDR3 coding sequence is TGTGCCAGCAGCGTAGATGGGACAGCCTCCTACGAGCAGTACTTC.

The CDR3 nucleotides read TGTGCCAGCAGCTACGGACAGGGCAATTCACCCCTCCACTTT. It codes for CASSYGQGNSPLHF. The J gene is TRBJ1-6, the V gene TRBV6-5; TRBD1 matches 8 bases. The ends lost 6 bases at V and 7 bases at J; junction bases unmatched: 5. The CDR3 spans 14 residues. Germline V gene sequence: CDR1 MNHEY, CDR2 SVGAGI.

CDR3 DNA sequence: TGTGCCAGCAGTTTATCGGTTGCCCCCGATGGCTACACCTTC. Its protein is CASSLSVAPDGYTF. The chain is built from TRBV27 and TRBJ1-2; no firm D call. Trimming took 0 bases from V and 6 from J, leaving 11 bases between them. This CDR3 spans 14 amino acids. The germline V gene encodes CDR1 MNHEY and CDR2 SMNVEV (reference sequence).

This chain links TRBV30 with TRBJ1-1, with D unresolved. V lost 5 bases, J lost 1 base, and 5 bases lay in between. Germline V gives CDR1 GTSNPN, CDR2 SVGIG (reference sequence). The CDR3 runs 11 residues. This CDR3 reads CAWHGNTEAFF. CDR3 bases: TGTGCCTGGCACGGGAACACTGAAGCTTTCTTT.

The rearrangement uses TRBV9 and TRBJ2-1, with D maybe TRBD1 (6 bases). The CDR3 consists of 16 residues. The germline gives CDR1 SGDLS, CDR2 YYNGEE. V was trimmed by 1 base and J by 4 bases, leaving 15 bases between them. Here the CDR3 DNA reads TGTGCCAGCAGCGTATGGCAGGGGCCTAGGTACAATGAGCAGTTCTTC. Its translation is CASSVWQGPRYNEQFF.

The rearrangement links TRBV30 to TRBJ2-4; D could derive from TRBD1 or TRBD2 (6 bases each). The CDR3 is 14 amino acids. CDR1 GTSNPN and CDR2 SVGIG come from the germline V gene (reference sequence). V dropped 2 bases and J dropped 8 bases, with 16 bases sitting between them. CDR3 sequence reads: CAWSPPGARDIQYF. DNA of the CDR3: TGTGCCTGGAGTCCCCCGGGGGCGAGAGACATTCAGTACTTC.

The V and J genes are TRBV5-4 and TRBJ2-5; TRBD1 matches at 9 bases. Germline assignment: CDR1 SGHNT and CDR2 YYREEE (reference sequence). The CDR3 has 14 residues. V was pared by 7 bases and J by 4 bases, with 8 bases of the junction left unmatched. CDR3 residues: CASSILGQGETQYF. In nucleotides, the CDR3 is TGTGCCAGCTCAATTTTGGGACAGGGAGAGACCCAGTACTTC.

This chain uses TRBV2 with TRBJ2-7; no clear D gene. CDR3 length: 12 residues. CDR1 SNHLY and CDR2 FYNNEI come from the germline V gene. V was pared by 4 bases and J by 4 bases, with 8 bases between. The CDR3 region has the DNA TGTGCCAGCAGTGGCAACTTATACGAGCAGTACTTC. Translating it yields CASSGNLYEQYF.

V usage is TRBV19 and J usage is TRBJ2-7, with 9 nucleotides matching TRBD1. Per germline, CDR1 LNHDA and CDR2 SQIVND (reference sequence). The CDR3 covers 15 residues. After removal of 4 bases from V and 2 bases from J, the junction contained 6 bases not matched to a gene. CDR3 region: CASSTGTGRAYEQYF. The CDR3 nucleotides read TGTGCCAGTAGTACCGGGACAGGGAGAGCCTACGAGCAGTACTTC.

This rearrangement joins TRBV5-1 to TRBJ2-3; possible D gene TRBD2, 5 bases. Germline CDR1 reads SGHRS; CDR2 reads YFSETQ. V shed 9 bases and J shed 0 bases, with 14 bases lying between them. The CDR3 contains 14 residues. The CDR3 sequence is CATRSEGSTDTQYF. Written as DNA, the CDR3 is TGCGCCACCCGAAGTGAGGGTAGCACAGATACGCAGTATTTT.

The chain recombines TRBV19 with TRBJ1-6; D not resolved. Germline V CDR1 and CDR2: LNHDA, SQIVND (reference sequence). V lost 8 bases and J 0 bases, leaving 11 bases between the germline ends. The CDR3 spans 15 residues. The CDR3 protein is CASQAETSYNSPLHF. In DNA form, the CDR3 reads TGTGCCAGTCAGGCAGAGACCTCCTATAATTCACCCCTCCACTTT.

This clone was seen once. V is TRBV7-2 and J is TRBJ2-3, with D tentatively TRBD1 (5 bases). The CDR3 spans 16 residues. Germline V lookup: CDR1 SGHTA, CDR2 FQGNSA. With 1 base removed from V and 4 bases from J, the gap between germline ends came to 15 bases. The CDR3 sequence is CASSLVAGWMSDTQYF. In DNA, the CDR3 is TGTGCCAGCAGCTTAGTTGCAGGGTGGATGTCAGATACGCAGTATTTT.

The CDR3 sequence is CASSGFSGNTIYF. In DNA form, the CDR3 reads TGTGCCAGCAGTGGGTTCTCTGGAAACACCATATATTTT. The V gene is TRBV11-2, the J gene TRBJ1-3; no definite D call. Trimming removed 6 bases at V and 0 bases at J, with 6 bases between. Germline CDR1 is SGHAT and CDR2 is FQNNGV. This CDR3 has 13 amino acids. The full variable domain, its missing parts supplied by reference TRBV11-2 and TRBJ1-3, is EAGVAQSPRYKIIEKRQSVAFWCNPISGHATLYWYQQILGQGPKLLIQFQNNGVVDDSQLPKDRFSAERLKGVDSTLKIQPAKLEDSAVYLCASSGFSGNTIYFGEGSWLTVV.

This clone was counted between two and nine times. This sequence joins TRBV6-1 and TRBJ1-2; 7 positions agree with TRBD1. The CDR3 loop spans 16 amino acids. CDR1 MNHNS and CDR2 SASEGT come from the germline V gene. V lost 1 base to trimming and J lost 0 bases; unmatched junction nucleotides: 5. The CDR3 spells CASSEVWDSTNYGYTF. The CDR3, as DNA: TGTGCCAGCAGTGAAGTTTGGGACAGTACTAACTATGGCTACACCTTC.